A single sample gave rise to the 10 T cell receptor beta chains below, sequenced in a study of blood T cell repertoires in COVID-19. The repertoire was sequenced with immunoSEQ multiplex PCR; TCRdb's copy has only in-frame clones and lacks some. The sample carries about 38,000 clones, roughly 84% recorded once. The sequenced material came from peripheral blood. These receptors all stem from a man in his 70s with active COVID-19.

The chain is built from TRBV20-1 and TRBJ2-3; tentative D call: TRBD2 (5 bases). Germline values: CDR1 DFQATT, CDR2 SNEGSKA (reference sequence). V lost 6 bases and J lost 4, with 8 bases in between. The CDR3 covers 11 residues. This CDR3 reads CSAQRADTQYF. CDR3 nucleotide sequence: TGCAGTGCCCAGAGGGCAGATACGCAGTATTTT.

This chain uses TRBV6-1 with TRBJ2-7; 11 positions agree with TRBD1. The CDR3 runs to 13 residues. CDR1 MNHNS and CDR2 SASEGT come from the germline V gene. J was trimmed by 6 bases and V by 6 bases; bases with no gene match: 4. The CDR3 reads CASRGQGVREQYF. In nucleotides, the CDR3 is TGTGCCAGCAGGGGACAGGGGGTGCGCGAGCAGTACTTC.

The rearrangement uses TRBV27 and TRBJ2-7; the match to TRBD2 covers 8 bases. Germline assignment: CDR1 MNHEY and CDR2 SMNVEV (reference sequence). CDR3 size: 14 residues. Trimming took 4 bases from V and 0 from J; bases not matched to a gene: 2. Here the CDR3 DNA reads TGTGCCAGCAGTTCCGGGACTAGCTCCTACGAGCAGTACTTC. Translating it yields CASSSGTSSYEQYF.

This clone was detected only a few times. This rearrangement joins TRBV14 to TRBJ1-2; D is undetermined. Germline CDR1 reads SGHDN; CDR2 reads FVKESK. The V gene lost 0 bases and the J gene lost 4 bases, with 6 bases spanning the gap. The CDR3 loop spans 13 amino acids. The CDR3 region is CASSQETAYGYTF. The CDR3 DNA is TGTGCCAGCAGCCAAGAAACAGCCTATGGCTACACCTTC.

The table lists this clone with a count of one. The chain uses TRBV19 and TRBJ2-2; 8 nucleotides agree with TRBD2. The CDR3 covers 13 residues. Unmatched junction bases numbered 3, after V lost 6 bases and J lost 6 bases. CDR1 is LNHDA and CDR2 is SQIVND in the germline V gene (reference sequence). CDR3 sequence (DNA): TGTGCCAGTAGCAGGGGACTAGCCGGGGAGCTGTTTTTT. Translation gives CASSRGLAGELFF.

This chain uses TRBV5-3 with TRBJ2-7, with D perhaps matching TRBD2 (6 bases). TRBV5-3 is an ORF, with its function uncertain. The CDR3 contains 15 residues. Trimming cost V 0 bases and J 0 bases, with 10 bases left between them. This CDR3 is CARSLGRRASYEQYF. The CDR3, as DNA: TGTGCCAGAAGCTTGGGCCGGAGGGCCTCCTACGAGCAGTACTTC.

The chain is built from TRBV10-3 and TRBJ2-5, with D unclear. The germline V gene encodes CDR1 ENHRY and CDR2 SYGVKD. V was clipped by 5 bases and J by 1 base, with 14 bases between them. The CDR3 loop spans 15 amino acids. The CDR3 reads CAISNGGQAQETQYF. CDR3 nucleotides: TGTGCCATCAGTAACGGTGGCCAGGCCCAAGAGACCCAGTACTTC.

V and J are TRBV5-4 and TRBJ1-2; 10 bases align to TRBD1. The CDR3 runs to 15 residues. Germline values: CDR1 SGHNT, CDR2 YYREEE (reference sequence). V lost 4 bases to trimming and J lost 8 bases; unmatched junction nucleotides: 11. The CDR3 here is CASSATGTGVGGYTF. CDR3 sequence (DNA): TGTGCCAGCAGCGCAACAGGGACAGGGGTTGGAGGCTACACCTTC.

The V call is TRBV18, the J call TRBJ2-7; 7 bases fit TRBD2. The CDR3 consists of 15 residues. V lost 6 bases to trimming and J lost 5 bases; unmatched junction nucleotides: 13. Germline CDR1 is KGHSH and CDR2 is LQKENI. The CDR3 is CASSFSREYSHEQYF. CDR3 sequence (DNA): TGTGCCAGCTCCTTCTCGCGGGAGTATTCCCACGAGCAGTACTTC.

The chain recombines TRBV5-8 with TRBJ1-1; no definite D call. Looked up from germline, CDR1 is SGHTS and CDR2 is YDEGEE. The CDR3 contains 12 residues. With 0 bases removed from V and 4 bases from J, the gap between germline ends came to 4 bases. In DNA, the CDR3 is TGTGCCAGCAGCTTGGGGCTCACTGAAGCTTTCTTT. Encoded protein: CASSLGLTEAFF.